This TCR beta chain is from a study of blood T cell repertoires in COVID-19. At the level of the study: Spain, Italy and the United States supplied samples that represented acute and convalescent COVID-19.

Residents of around 24 US areas, aged roughly 18 to 89 years, made up the participants. In assigning cohorts, the study relied on participant-reported clinical history. Original data processing: Amplification of reference gene primers provided the estimated nucleated cell counts. The assay was immunoSEQ multiplex PCR, and TCRdb's table has in-frame clones only and misses some. That table furnishes V, J and clone size, whereas the DNA furnished D and trimming. This table holds some 250,000 clones, 70% to 90% found once. The germline V gene encodes CDR1 SGDLS and CDR2 YYNGEE. The CDR3 contains 14 residues. Losses at the gene ends were 3 bases for V and 3 bases for J; bases not matched to a gene: 6.

The sequence came from a middle-aged woman with acute COVID-19. What was sequenced was PBMCs or T cells enriched from blood (not recorded which). The genes are TRBV9 and TRBJ2-7; TRBD2 matches at 7 bases. The DNA for the CDR3 is TGTGCCAGCAGCGCCGCTGGGGGGGGCTACGAGCAGTACTTC. It encodes CASSAAGGGYEQYF.